Given below is one T cell receptor (beta chain) in context. The antigen is not known. Input was 2 to 2.5 ug genomic DNA, or all available if less. Here immunoSEQ multiplex PCR was the method, and the copy in TCRdb shows in-frame clones only, minus some. The data show roughly 80,000 clones, roughly 91% seen once. This CDR3 is built from 14 residues. Trimming took off 5 bases at V and 3 bases at J, with 13 bases between the two ends. Germline CDR1 MNHEY, CDR2 SVGAGI. The time point here: after dendritic cell vaccination, including at tumor progression/relapse. This record comes from a study of glioma-infiltrating T cells after dendritic cell vaccination. Study-level information: Dendritic cell vaccination trial patients had either newly diagnosed or recurrent glioblastoma.

Study conclusions and caveats: Only a small number of patients had complete blood and tumor samples.

Material: blood, obtained after dendritic cell vaccination. The chain carries TRBV6-5 and TRBJ1-1, with D hard to call. The source is a human donor with glioblastoma. CDR3 amino acids: CASSIGEVYTEAFF. CDR3 sequence (DNA): TGTGCCAGCAGTATCGGGGAGGTTTACACTGAAGCTTTCTTT.